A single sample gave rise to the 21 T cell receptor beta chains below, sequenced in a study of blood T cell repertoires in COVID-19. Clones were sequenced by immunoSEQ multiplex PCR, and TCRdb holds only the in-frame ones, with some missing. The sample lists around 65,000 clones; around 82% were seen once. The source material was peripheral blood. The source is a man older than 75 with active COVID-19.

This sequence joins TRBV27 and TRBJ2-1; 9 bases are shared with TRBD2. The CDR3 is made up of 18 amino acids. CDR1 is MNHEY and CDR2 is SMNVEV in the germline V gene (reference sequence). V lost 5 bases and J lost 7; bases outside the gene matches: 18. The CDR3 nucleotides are TGTGCCAGCAGTCGCCAACTTAGATCTAGGACTAGCGATAATGAGCAGTTCTTC. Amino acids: CASSRQLRSRTSDNEQFF.

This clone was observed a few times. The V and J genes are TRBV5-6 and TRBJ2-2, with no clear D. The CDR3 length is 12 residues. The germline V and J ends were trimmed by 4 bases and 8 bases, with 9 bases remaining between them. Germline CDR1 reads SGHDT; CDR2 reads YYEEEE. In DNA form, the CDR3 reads TGTGCCAGCAGCCTTAGCATTGGGGAGCTGTTTTTT. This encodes CASSLSIGELFF.

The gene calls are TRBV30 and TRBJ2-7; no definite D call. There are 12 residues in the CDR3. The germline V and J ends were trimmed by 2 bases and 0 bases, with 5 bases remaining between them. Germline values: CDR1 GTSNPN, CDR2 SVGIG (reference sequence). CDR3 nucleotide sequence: TGTGCCTGGAGTCTCGGCTCCTACGAGCAGTACTTC. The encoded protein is CAWSLGSYEQYF.

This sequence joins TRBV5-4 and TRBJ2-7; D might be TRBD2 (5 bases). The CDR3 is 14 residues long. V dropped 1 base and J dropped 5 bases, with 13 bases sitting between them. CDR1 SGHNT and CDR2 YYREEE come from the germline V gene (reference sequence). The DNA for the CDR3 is TGTGCCAGCAGCTTGCTCGAGGGAAGGGACGAGCAGTACTTC. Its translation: CASSLLEGRDEQYF.

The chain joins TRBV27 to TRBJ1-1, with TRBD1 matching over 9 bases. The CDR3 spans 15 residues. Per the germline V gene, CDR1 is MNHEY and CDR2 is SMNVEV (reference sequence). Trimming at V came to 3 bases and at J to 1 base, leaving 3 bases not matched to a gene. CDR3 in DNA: TGTGCCAGCAGTTTCTGGGGACAGGGGAACACTGAAGCTTTCTTT. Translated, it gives CASSFWGQGNTEAFF.

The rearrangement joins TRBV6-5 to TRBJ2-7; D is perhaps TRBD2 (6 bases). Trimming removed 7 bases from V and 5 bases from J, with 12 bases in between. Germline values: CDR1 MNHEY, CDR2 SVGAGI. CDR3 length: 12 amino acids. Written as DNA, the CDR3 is TGTGCCAGCAATCGGGGAGGCAACGAGCAGTACTTC. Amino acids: CASNRGGNEQYF.

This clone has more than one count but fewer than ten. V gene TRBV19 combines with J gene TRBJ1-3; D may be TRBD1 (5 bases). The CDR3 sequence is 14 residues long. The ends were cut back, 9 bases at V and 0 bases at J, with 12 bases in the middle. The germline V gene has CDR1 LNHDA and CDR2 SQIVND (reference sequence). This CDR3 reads CASQQDHSGNTIYF. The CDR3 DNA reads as TGTGCCAGCCAACAGGACCACTCTGGAAACACCATATATTTT. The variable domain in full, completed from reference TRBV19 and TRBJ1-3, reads DGGITQSPKYLFRKEGQNVTLSCEQNLNHDAMYWYRQDPGQGLRLIYYSQIVNDFQKGDIAEGYSVSREKKESFPLTVTSAQKNPTAFYLCASQQDHSGNTIYFGEGSWLTVV.

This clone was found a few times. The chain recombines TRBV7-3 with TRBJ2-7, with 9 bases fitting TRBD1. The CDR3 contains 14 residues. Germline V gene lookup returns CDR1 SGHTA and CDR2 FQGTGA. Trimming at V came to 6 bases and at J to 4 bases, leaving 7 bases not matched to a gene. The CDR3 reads CASSPDRGSYEQYF. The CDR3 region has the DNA TGTGCCAGCAGTCCAGACAGGGGGTCATACGAGCAGTACTTC. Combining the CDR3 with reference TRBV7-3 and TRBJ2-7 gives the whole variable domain GAGVSQTPSNKVTEKGKYVELRCDPISGHTALYWYRQSLGQGPEFLIYFQGTGAADDSGLPNDRFFAVRPEGSVSTLKIQRTERGDSAVYLCASSPDRGSYEQYFGPGTRLTVT.

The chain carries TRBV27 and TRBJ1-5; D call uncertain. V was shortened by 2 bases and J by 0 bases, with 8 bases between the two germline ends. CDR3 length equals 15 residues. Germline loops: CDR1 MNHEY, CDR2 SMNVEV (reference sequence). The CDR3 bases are TGTGCCAGCAGTTTAAGCCTCCATAGCAATCAGCCCCAGCATTTT. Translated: CASSLSLHSNQPQHF.

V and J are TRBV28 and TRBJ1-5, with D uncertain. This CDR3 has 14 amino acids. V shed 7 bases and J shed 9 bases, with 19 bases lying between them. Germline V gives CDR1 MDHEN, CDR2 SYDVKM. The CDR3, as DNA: TGTGCCAGCACCCAAGGTAACACGCGGTCGCCCCAGCATTTT. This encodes CASTQGNTRSPQHF.

The CDR3 coding sequence is TGTGCCAGCTCACCAGGGCTCGGCAATCAGCCCCAGCATTTT. Translation gives CASSPGLGNQPQHF. The chain employs TRBV18 and TRBJ1-5; D unresolved. Deletions cut 2 bases from V and 2 bases from J, with 7 bases between. CDR3 size: 14 residues. Germline V lookup: CDR1 KGHSH, CDR2 LQKENI. The whole variable domain, filled in from reference TRBV18 and TRBJ1-5, reads NAGVMQNPRHLVRRRGQEARLRCSPMKGHSHVYWYRQLPEEGLKFMVYLQKENIIDESGMPKERFSAEFPKEGPSILRIQQVVRGDSAAYFCASSPGLGNQPQHFGDGTRLSIL.

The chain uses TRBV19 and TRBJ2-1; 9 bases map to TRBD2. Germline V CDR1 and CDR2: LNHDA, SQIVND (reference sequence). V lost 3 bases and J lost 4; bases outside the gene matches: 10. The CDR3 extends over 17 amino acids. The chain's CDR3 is CASSMPLWSGGYNEQFF. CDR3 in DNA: TGTGCCAGTAGTATGCCGCTGTGGAGCGGGGGGTACAATGAGCAGTTCTTC.

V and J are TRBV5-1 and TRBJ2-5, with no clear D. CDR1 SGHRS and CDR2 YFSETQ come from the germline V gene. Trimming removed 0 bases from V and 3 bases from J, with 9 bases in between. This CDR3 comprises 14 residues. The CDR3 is CASSLAVTEETQYF. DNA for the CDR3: TGCGCCAGCAGCTTGGCCGTCACAGAAGAGACCCAGTACTTC.

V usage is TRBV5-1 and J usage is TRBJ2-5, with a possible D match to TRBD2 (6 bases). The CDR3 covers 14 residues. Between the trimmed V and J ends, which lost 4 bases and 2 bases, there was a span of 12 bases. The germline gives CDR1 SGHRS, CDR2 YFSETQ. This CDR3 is CASSRDSQQETQYF. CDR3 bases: TGCGCCAGCAGCAGGGACTCGCAACAAGAGACCCAGTACTTC.

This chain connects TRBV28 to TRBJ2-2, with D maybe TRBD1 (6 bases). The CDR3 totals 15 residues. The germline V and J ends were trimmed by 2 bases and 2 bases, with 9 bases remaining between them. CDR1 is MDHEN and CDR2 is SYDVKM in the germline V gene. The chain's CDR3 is CASSLRGTNTGELFF. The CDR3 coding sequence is TGTGCCAGCAGTTTAAGGGGGACCAACACCGGGGAGCTGTTTTTT.

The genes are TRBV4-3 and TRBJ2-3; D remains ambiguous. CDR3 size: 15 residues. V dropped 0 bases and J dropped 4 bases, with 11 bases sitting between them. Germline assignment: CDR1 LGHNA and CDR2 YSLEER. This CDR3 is CASSQDLRFADTQYF. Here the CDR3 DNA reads TGCGCCAGCAGCCAAGACTTGAGGTTCGCAGATACGCAGTATTTT.

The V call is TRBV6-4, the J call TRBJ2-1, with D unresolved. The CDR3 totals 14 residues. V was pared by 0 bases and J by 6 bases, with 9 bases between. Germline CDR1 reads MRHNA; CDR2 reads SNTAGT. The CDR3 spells CASSDSSLTNEQFF. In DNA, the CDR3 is TGTGCCAGCAGTGACTCTAGCCTGACCAATGAGCAGTTCTTC.

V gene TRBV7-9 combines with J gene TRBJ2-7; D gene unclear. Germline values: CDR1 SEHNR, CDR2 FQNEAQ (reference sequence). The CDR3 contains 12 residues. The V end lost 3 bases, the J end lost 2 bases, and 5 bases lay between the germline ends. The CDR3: CASSFATYEQYF. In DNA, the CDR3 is TGTGCCAGCAGCTTCGCGACCTACGAGCAGTACTTC.

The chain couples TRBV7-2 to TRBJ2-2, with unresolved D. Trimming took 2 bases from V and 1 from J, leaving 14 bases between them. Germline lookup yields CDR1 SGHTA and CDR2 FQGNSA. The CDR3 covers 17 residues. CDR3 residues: CASSLRGGHMNTGELFF. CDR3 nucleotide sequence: TGTGCCAGCAGCTTAAGAGGCGGTCATATGAACACCGGGGAGCTGTTTTTT.

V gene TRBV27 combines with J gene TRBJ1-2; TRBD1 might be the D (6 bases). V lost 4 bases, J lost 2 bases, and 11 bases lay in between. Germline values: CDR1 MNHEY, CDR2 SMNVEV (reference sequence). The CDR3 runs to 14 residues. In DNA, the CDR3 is TGTGCCAGCAGTTCGGGGACAACGAACTATGGCTACACCTTC. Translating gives CASSSGTTNYGYTF.

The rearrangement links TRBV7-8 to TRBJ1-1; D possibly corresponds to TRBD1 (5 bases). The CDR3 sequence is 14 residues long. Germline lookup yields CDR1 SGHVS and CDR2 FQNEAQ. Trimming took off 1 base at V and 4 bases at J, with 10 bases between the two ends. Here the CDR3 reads CASSLEAGGTEAFF. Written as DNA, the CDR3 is TGTGCCAGCAGCTTAGAAGCGGGGGGCACTGAAGCTTTCTTT.